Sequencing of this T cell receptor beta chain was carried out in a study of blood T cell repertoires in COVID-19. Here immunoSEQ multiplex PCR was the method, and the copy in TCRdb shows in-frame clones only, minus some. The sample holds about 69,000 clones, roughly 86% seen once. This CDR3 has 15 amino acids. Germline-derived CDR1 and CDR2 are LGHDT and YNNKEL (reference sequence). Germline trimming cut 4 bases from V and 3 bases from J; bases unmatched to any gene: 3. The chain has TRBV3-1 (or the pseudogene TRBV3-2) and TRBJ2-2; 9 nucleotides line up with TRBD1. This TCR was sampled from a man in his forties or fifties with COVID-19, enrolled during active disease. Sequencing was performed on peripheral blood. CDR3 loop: CASSPRDRDTGELFF. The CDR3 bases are TGTGCCAGCAGCCCTCGGGACAGGGACACCGGGGAGCTGTTTTTT.